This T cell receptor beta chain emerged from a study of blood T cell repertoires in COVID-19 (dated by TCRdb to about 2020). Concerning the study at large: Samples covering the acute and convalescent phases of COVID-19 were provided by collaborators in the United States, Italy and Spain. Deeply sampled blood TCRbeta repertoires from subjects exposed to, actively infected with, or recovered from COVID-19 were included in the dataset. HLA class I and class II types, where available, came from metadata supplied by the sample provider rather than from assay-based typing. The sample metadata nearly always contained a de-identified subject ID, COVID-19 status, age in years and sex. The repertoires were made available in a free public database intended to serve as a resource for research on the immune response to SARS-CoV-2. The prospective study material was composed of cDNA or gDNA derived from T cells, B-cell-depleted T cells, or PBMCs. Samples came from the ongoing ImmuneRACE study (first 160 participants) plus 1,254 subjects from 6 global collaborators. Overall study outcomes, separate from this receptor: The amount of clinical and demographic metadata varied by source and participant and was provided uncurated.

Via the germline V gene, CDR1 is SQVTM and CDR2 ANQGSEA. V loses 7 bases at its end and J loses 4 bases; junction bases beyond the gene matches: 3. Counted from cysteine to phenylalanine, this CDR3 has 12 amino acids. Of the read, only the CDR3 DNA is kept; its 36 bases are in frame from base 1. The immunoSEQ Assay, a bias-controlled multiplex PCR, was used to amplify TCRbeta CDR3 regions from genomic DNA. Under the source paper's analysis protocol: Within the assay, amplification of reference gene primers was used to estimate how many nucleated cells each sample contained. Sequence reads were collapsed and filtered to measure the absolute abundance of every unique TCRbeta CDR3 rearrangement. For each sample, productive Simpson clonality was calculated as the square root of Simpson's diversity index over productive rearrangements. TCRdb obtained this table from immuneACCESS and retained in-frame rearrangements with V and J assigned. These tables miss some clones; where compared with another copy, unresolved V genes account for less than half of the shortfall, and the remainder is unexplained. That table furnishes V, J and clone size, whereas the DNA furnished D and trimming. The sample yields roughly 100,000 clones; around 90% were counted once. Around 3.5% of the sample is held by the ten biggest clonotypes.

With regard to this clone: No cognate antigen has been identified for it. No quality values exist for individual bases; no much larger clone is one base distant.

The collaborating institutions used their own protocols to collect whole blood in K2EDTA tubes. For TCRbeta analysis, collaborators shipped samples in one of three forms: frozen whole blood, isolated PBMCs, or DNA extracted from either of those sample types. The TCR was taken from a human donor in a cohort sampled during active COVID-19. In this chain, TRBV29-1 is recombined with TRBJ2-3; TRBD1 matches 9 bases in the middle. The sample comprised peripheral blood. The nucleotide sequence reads TGCAGCGGGGGGACAGGGTCAGATACGCAGTATTTT. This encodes CSGGTGSDTQYF.